This is a list of T cell receptor beta chains from one sample in a study of naive and memory T cell subsets. One entry per CDR3 protein results from TCRdb running MiXCR on the UMI-ligation and nested PCR reads. The sample holds around 23,000 distinct CDR3 sequences; more than 9.5% are singletons and the top ten take roughly 20%. The sample taken for sequencing was central memory CD8+ T cells from blood. These receptor sequences come from a human donor in good health. The CDR3 runs from the conserved cysteine through the conserved F or W. Fields, in order: CDR3 length, V gene, J gene, D gene, clone size, CDR3 DNA, CDR3 protein. The D gene is left open where the match is weak. Clone sizes are given selectively: once, few, many, or a class where the clone is expanded.

CDR3 length: 16
V gene: TRBV6-4
J gene: TRBJ2-1
D gene: TRBD2
clone size: once
CDR3 DNA: TGTGCCAGCAGTGACTCGAAGGCGGGAGGGCATAGTGAGCAGTTCTTC
CDR3 protein: CASSDSKAGGHSEQFF

CDR3 length: 14
V gene: TRBV4-2
J gene: TRBJ2-1
D gene: TRBD2
clone size: .
CDR3 DNA: TGTGCCAGCAGCCTAGGACTAGAGGGGAATGAGCAGTTCTTC
CDR3 protein: CASSLGLEGNEQFF

CDR3 length: 12
V gene: TRBV30
J gene: TRBJ1-2
D gene: .
clone size: many
CDR3 DNA: TGTGCCGGACCGTTCCAGCCAAATGGCTACACCTTC
CDR3 protein: CAGPFQPNGYTF

CDR3 length: 15
V gene: TRBV7-9
J gene: TRBJ2-2
D gene: .
clone size: .
CDR3 DNA: TGTGCCAGCGGCCAGGCTACTTCCCAACCCGGGGAGCTGTTTTTT
CDR3 protein: CASGQATSQPGELFF

CDR3 length: 17
V gene: TRBV9
J gene: TRBJ1-1
D gene: .
clone size: few
CDR3 DNA: TGTGCCAGCAGCGTAGGAGGGGCCCTTTCCTCGGACGGTGAAGCTTTCTTT
CDR3 protein: CASSVGGALSSDGEAFF

CDR3 length: 15
V gene: TRBV20-1
J gene: TRBJ2-7
D gene: TRBD2
clone size: few
CDR3 DNA: TGCAGTGCTTTCCGACTAGCGGGAAACTCCTACGAGCAGTACTTC
CDR3 protein: CSAFRLAGNSYEQYF

CDR3 length: 13
V gene: TRBV12-3/TRBV12-4
J gene: TRBJ2-1
D gene: .
clone size: few
CDR3 DNA: TGTGCCAGCAGCATGGGCCCGAGCAGTGAGCAGTTCTTC
CDR3 protein: CASSMGPSSEQFF

CDR3 length: 15
V gene: TRBV5-1
J gene: TRBJ2-7
D gene: TRBD2
clone size: .
CDR3 DNA: TGCGCCAGCAGGCCGGGACTAGCGGCGACCTACGAGCAGTACTTC
CDR3 protein: CASRPGLAATYEQYF

CDR3 length: 13
V gene: TRBV6-4
J gene: TRBJ2-3
D gene: .
clone size: .
CDR3 DNA: TGTGCCAGCAGTGACTCCGACCAGAATACGCAGTATTTT
CDR3 protein: CASSDSDQNTQYF

CDR3 length: 14
V gene: TRBV12-3/TRBV12-4
J gene: TRBJ2-2
D gene: .
clone size: once
CDR3 DNA: TGTGCCAGCAGCCCTACTCTAAACACCGGGGAGCTGTTTTTT
CDR3 protein: CASSPTLNTGELFF

CDR3 length: 16
V gene: TRBV5-6
J gene: TRBJ1-2
D gene: .
clone size: .
CDR3 DNA: TGTGCCAGCAGCTTGGTCCGGGCGGAATCTAACTATGGCTACACCTTC
CDR3 protein: CASSLVRAESNYGYTF

CDR3 length: 14
V gene: TRBV7-9
J gene: TRBJ1-1
D gene: .
clone size: many
CDR3 DNA: TGTGCCAGCAGCTTAGCTAACAGGGACACTGAAGCTTTCTTT
CDR3 protein: CASSLANRDTEAFF

CDR3 length: 16
V gene: TRBV12-3/TRBV12-4
J gene: TRBJ2-3
D gene: .
clone size: few
CDR3 DNA: TGTGCCAGCAGTATTTTTCGCGGGGAGAGCACAGATACGCAGTATTTT
CDR3 protein: CASSIFRGESTDTQYF

CDR3 length: 14
V gene: TRBV27
J gene: TRBJ2-5
D gene: TRBD1
clone size: few
CDR3 DNA: TGTGCCAGCAGTTTTTGGGACAGACAAGAGACCCAGTACTTC
CDR3 protein: CASSFWDRQETQYF

CDR3 length: 18
V gene: TRBV28
J gene: TRBJ2-5
D gene: TRBD2
clone size: few
CDR3 DNA: TGTGCCAGCAGCCTCACTAGCGGGAGAAGTGGAAACCAAGAGACCCAGTACTTC
CDR3 protein: CASSLTSGRSGNQETQYF

CDR3 length: 19
V gene: TRBV28
J gene: TRBJ2-1
D gene: .
clone size: few
CDR3 DNA: TGTGCCAGCAGTTTATCTCAGTCTTCGTGGTATAAGGGAGACAATGAGCAGTTCTTC
CDR3 protein: CASSLSQSSWYKGDNEQFF

CDR3 length: 16
V gene: TRBV4-1
J gene: TRBJ2-2
D gene: .
clone size: few
CDR3 DNA: TGCGCCAGCAGCCAAGAGGAAGGTCGAGGCACCGGGGAGCTGTTTTTT
CDR3 protein: CASSQEEGRGTGELFF

CDR3 length: 17
V gene: TRBV4-3
J gene: TRBJ2-6
D gene: .
clone size: few
CDR3 DNA: TGCGCCAGCAGCCAAGATGAAGCAGGGCGTGGGGCCAACGTCCTGACTTTC
CDR3 protein: CASSQDEAGRGANVLTF

CDR3 length: 13
V gene: TRBV18
J gene: TRBJ2-5
D gene: TRBD2
clone size: .
CDR3 DNA: TGTGCCAGCTCACCGGGGAGGGGAGAGACCCAGTACTTC
CDR3 protein: CASSPGRGETQYF

CDR3 length: 14
V gene: TRBV2
J gene: TRBJ1-2
D gene: .
clone size: .
CDR3 DNA: TGTGCCAGCAGTTCCATCGGGGCTATGGAGGGCTACACCTTC
CDR3 protein: CASSSIGAMEGYTF

CDR3 length: 12
V gene: TRBV5-4
J gene: TRBJ1-2
D gene: .
clone size: .
CDR3 DNA: TGTGCCAGCAGCTTGCTCTGCTATGGCTACACCTTC
CDR3 protein: CASSLLCYGYTF

CDR3 length: 15
V gene: TRBV6-5
J gene: TRBJ1-1
D gene: .
clone size: few
CDR3 DNA: TGTGCCAGCAGTCAAGGACACCGGATGAACACTGAAGCTTTCTTT
CDR3 protein: CASSQGHRMNTEAFF

CDR3 length: 18
V gene: TRBV5-6
J gene: TRBJ2-2
D gene: TRBD2
clone size: many
CDR3 DNA: TGTGCCAGCCGGTTGCTAGCGGGAGGGCGCCTCCCGGCCGGGGAGCTGTTTTTT
CDR3 protein: CASRLLAGGRLPAGELFF

CDR3 length: 13
V gene: TRBV12-3/TRBV12-4
J gene: TRBJ1-2
D gene: TRBD1
clone size: .
CDR3 DNA: TGTGCCAGCAGGGGGGACAGGGCGGCTGGCTACACCTTC
CDR3 protein: CASRGDRAAGYTF

CDR3 length: 13
V gene: TRBV7-9
J gene: TRBJ2-3
D gene: .
clone size: many
CDR3 DNA: TGTGCCAGCAGCTACGGAAAATTAGATACGCAGTATTTT
CDR3 protein: CASSYGKLDTQYF

CDR3 length: 13
V gene: TRBV5-6
J gene: TRBJ2-1
D gene: .
clone size: few
CDR3 DNA: TGTGCCAGCAGCTTCGGACCCGGGAATGAGCAGTTCTTC
CDR3 protein: CASSFGPGNEQFF

CDR3 length: 14
V gene: TRBV6-1
J gene: TRBJ2-7
D gene: .
clone size: .
CDR3 DNA: TGTGCCAGCAGTGAAGGCTGGGGGAGGTACGAGCAGTACTTC
CDR3 protein: CASSEGWGRYEQYF

CDR3 length: 15
V gene: TRBV7-6
J gene: TRBJ2-7
D gene: TRBD2
clone size: few
CDR3 DNA: TGTGCCAGCAGCGCGACTAGCGGGAGCGACTACGAGCAGTACTTC
CDR3 protein: CASSATSGSDYEQYF

CDR3 length: 15
V gene: TRBV11-2
J gene: TRBJ2-7
D gene: TRBD2
clone size: .
CDR3 DNA: TGTGCCAGCAGCATACTAGCGGGAGGGCCCAACGAGCAGTACTTC
CDR3 protein: CASSILAGGPNEQYF

CDR3 length: 13
V gene: TRBV4-1
J gene: TRBJ2-1
D gene: .
clone size: many
CDR3 DNA: TGCGCCAGCAGCCAAGATCAGGGGTCACCACTGTTCTTC
CDR3 protein: CASSQDQGSPLFF

CDR3 length: 15
V gene: TRBV6-5
J gene: TRBJ1-6
D gene: TRBD1
clone size: few
CDR3 DNA: TGTGCCAGCAGAGGAGGGACAGCGTCGAATTCACCCCTCCACTTT
CDR3 protein: CASRGGTASNSPLHF

CDR3 length: 14
V gene: TRBV5-4
J gene: TRBJ2-7
D gene: TRBD1
clone size: .
CDR3 DNA: TGTGCCAGCAGCTCAGGACAGGGGGGCTACGAGCAGTACTTC
CDR3 protein: CASSSGQGGYEQYF

CDR3 length: 14
V gene: TRBV10-1
J gene: TRBJ2-7
D gene: .
clone size: few
CDR3 DNA: TGCGCCAGCAGCAGGGACCTTAGCTCCTACGAGCAGTACTTC
CDR3 protein: CASSRDLSSYEQYF

CDR3 length: 12
V gene: TRBV2
J gene: TRBJ1-2
D gene: .
clone size: .
CDR3 DNA: TGTGCCAGCGGGGACGACCAGCGAGGCTACACCTTC
CDR3 protein: CASGDDQRGYTF

CDR3 length: 16
V gene: TRBV27
J gene: TRBJ2-7
D gene: TRBD2
clone size: few
CDR3 DNA: TGTGCCAGCACCACCCAACGGGGGGACGGTTCCTACGAGCAGTACTTC
CDR3 protein: CASTTQRGDGSYEQYF

CDR3 length: 15
V gene: TRBV6-6
J gene: TRBJ2-7
D gene: .
clone size: many
CDR3 DNA: TGTGCCAGCAGTTACACGGACGGCAGCTCCTACGAGCAGTACTTC
CDR3 protein: CASSYTDGSSYEQYF

CDR3 length: 15
V gene: TRBV12-3/TRBV12-4
J gene: TRBJ1-5
D gene: TRBD1
clone size: few
CDR3 DNA: TGTGCCAGCAGAGCGGGACAGGGGGGCAATCAGCCCCAGCATTTT
CDR3 protein: CASRAGQGGNQPQHF

CDR3 length: 12
V gene: TRBV20-1
J gene: TRBJ2-1
D gene: .
clone size: .
CDR3 DNA: TGCAGTGCTAGAGTGACTAGGAATGAGCAGTTCTTC
CDR3 protein: CSARVTRNEQFF

CDR3 length: 13
V gene: TRBV7-6
J gene: TRBJ2-7
D gene: .
clone size: many
CDR3 DNA: TGTGCCAGCAGCTCCGCCGCTGGGTATGAGCAGTACTTC
CDR3 protein: CASSSAAGYEQYF

CDR3 length: 15
V gene: TRBV29-1
J gene: TRBJ1-2
D gene: .
clone size: few
CDR3 DNA: TGCAGCGTTCGGCTCTTCTCAGGGATGAACTATGGCTACACCTTC
CDR3 protein: CSVRLFSGMNYGYTF

CDR3 length: 12
V gene: TRBV6-5
J gene: TRBJ2-7
D gene: TRBD1
clone size: .
CDR3 DNA: TGTGCCAGCAGACCCACAGGGGCCGAGCAGTACTTC
CDR3 protein: CASRPTGAEQYF